This T cell receptor (beta chain) was captured in a study of CD8+ T cells in alopecia areata. Across the whole study: It was 6 to 18 months of tofacitinib, and then there were 6 months off drug.

The treatment here: oral pan-JAK inhibitor, 5-10 mg twice daily. Extraction and reverse transcription of RNA yielded cDNA as the sequencing template. Some clones are missing from TCRdb's copy, which holds only in-frame ones; the method was immunoSEQ multiplex PCR. Of roughly 180,000 clones listed, 60% are singletons. The sequencing here drew on CD4+ T cells sorted from blood, taken at week 4, from a patient treated with tofacitinib. This TCR was recovered from a human donor with alopecia areata.

The CDR3 sequence is CASSARRDKQGPDTQYF. DNA for the CDR3: TGTGCCAGCAGCGCGAGGAGGGACAAACAAGGGCCAGATACGCAGTATTTT. The chain couples TRBV9 to TRBJ2-3; perhaps D is TRBD1 or TRBD2 (6 bases each). Germline CDR1 is SGDLS and CDR2 is YYNGEE. This CDR3 spans 17 amino acids. With 3 bases removed from V and 4 bases from J, the gap between germline ends came to 21 bases. Complete variable domain (other parts from reference TRBV9 and TRBJ2-3): DSGVTQTPKHLITATGQRVTLRCSPRSGDLSVYWYQQSLDQGLQFLIQYYNGEERAKGNILERFSAQQFPDLHSELNLSSLELGDSALYFCASSARRDKQGPDTQYFGPGTRLTVL.